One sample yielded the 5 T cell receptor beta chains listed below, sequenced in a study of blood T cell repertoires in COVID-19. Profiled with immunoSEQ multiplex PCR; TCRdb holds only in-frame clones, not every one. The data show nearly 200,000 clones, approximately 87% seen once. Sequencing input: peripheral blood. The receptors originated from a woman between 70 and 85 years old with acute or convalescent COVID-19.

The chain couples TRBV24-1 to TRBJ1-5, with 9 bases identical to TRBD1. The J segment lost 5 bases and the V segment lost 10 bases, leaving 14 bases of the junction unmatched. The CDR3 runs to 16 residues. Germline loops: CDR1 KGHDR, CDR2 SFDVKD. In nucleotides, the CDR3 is TGTGCCACTCCAAGGGTTAAACAGGGGGCTGATCAGCCCCAGCATTTT. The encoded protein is CATPRVKQGADQPQHF.

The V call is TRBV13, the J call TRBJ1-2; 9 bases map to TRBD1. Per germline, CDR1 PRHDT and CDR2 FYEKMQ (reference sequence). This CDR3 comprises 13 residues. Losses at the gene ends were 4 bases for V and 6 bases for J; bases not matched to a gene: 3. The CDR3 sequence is CASSSGQGNGYTF. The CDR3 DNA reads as TGTGCCAGCAGCTCGGGACAGGGCAATGGCTACACCTTC.

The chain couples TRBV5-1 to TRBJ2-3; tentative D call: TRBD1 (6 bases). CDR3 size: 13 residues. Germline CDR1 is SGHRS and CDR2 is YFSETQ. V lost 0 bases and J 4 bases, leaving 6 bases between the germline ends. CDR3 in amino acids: CASSLAGADTQYF. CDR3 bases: TGCGCCAGCAGCTTGGCAGGGGCAGATACGCAGTATTTT.

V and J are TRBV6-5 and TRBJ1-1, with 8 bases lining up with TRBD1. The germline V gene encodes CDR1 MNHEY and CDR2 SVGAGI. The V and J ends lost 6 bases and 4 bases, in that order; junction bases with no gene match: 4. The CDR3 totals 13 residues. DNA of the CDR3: TGTGCCAGCAGACTGGACAGGGTCACTGAAGCTTTCTTT. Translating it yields CASRLDRVTEAFF.

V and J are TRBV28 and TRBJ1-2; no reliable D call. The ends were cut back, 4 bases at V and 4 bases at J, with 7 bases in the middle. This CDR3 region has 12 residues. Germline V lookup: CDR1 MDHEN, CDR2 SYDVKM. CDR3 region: CASSSPGYGYTF. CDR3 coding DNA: TGTGCCAGCAGTTCCCCCGGCTATGGCTACACCTTC.